The present entry profiles one T cell receptor beta chain with its context. A sample-barcoded 5' primer and a J-beta primer mix were used in a second PCR of roughly 6 to 11 cycles. TCRdb reprocessed the 5' RACE reads with MiXCR, giving one entry per CDR3 protein. Altogether over 950,000 distinct CDR3 sequences are present, roughly half being singletons, with the ten largest covering 20% to 25%. The entry originates in a study of blood T cells in healthy people across ages. Peripheral blood from each donor was collected in a volume of 8.5 to 10 milliliters. The CDR3 extends over 15 amino acids. Trimming cost V 4 bases and J 8 bases; bases outside gene matches: 12. CDR1 MGHDK and CDR2 SYGVNS come from the germline V gene.

Sequenced input: blood. This TCR came from a woman in her fifties or sixties in good health. The chain is built from TRBV25-1 and TRBJ1-2; the match to TRBD1 covers 8 bases. The CDR3 loop is CASSVTQGALGGYTF. Written as DNA, the CDR3 is TGTGCCAGCAGTGTTACCCAGGGGGCGTTGGGAGGCTACACCTTC.